This T cell receptor (beta chain) was sequenced for a study of human T cells and chemical hapten exposure. Study-wide points: Healthy individuals' immune responses may differ from those of donors, who had alopecia.

Ten or more counts support this clonotype. Its cognate antigen is unknown. The library tagged each cDNA molecule with unique molecular identifiers. In TCRdb, the RACE reads were re-called with MiXCR into one record per CDR3 protein. The sample lists 90,000 to 110,000 distinct CDR3 sequences; 9% to 9.5% were seen once. The V end was cut by 4 bases, the J end by 5 bases, with 12 bases between. This CDR3 has 14 residues. Germline V CDR1 and CDR2: SGHDT, YYEEEE. As to time point: patch test 2, 6 weeks after DPC sensitization. The treatment here: therapeutic diphenylcyclopropenone sensitization with weekly scalp DPC. The study enrolled 18 to 70-year-old alopecia patients suitable for DPC.

The chain couples TRBV5-6 to TRBJ1-4; weak D call: TRBD1 (5 bases). Sequences were derived from whole blood, sampled in connection with sensitization to the hapten diphenylcyclopropenone (DPC). This receptor was identified in a woman in her forties with alopecia areata. Some clones in this sample may be carry-over from other donors' samples. CDR3 protein: CASSIDRLNEKLFF. The CDR3 DNA reads as TGTGCCAGCAGCATAGACAGATTGAATGAAAAACTGTTTTTT.